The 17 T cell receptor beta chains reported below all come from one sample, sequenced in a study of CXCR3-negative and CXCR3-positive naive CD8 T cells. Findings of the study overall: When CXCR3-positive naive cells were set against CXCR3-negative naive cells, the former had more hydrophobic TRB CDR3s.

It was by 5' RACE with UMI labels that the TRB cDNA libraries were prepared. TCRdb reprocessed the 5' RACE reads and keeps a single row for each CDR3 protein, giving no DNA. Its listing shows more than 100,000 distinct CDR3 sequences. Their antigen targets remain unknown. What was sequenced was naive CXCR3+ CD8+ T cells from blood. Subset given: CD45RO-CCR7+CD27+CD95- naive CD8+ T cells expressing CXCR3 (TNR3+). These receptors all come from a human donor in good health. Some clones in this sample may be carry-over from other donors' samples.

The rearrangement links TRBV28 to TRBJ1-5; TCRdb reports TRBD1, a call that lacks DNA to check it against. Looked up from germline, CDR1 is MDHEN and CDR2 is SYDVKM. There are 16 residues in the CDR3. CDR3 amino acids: CASSSQGVNSNQPQHF. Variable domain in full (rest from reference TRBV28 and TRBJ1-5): DVKVTQSSRYLVKRTGEKVFLECVQDMDHENMFWYRQDPGLGLRLIYFSYDVKMKEKGDIPEGYSVSREKKERFSLILESASTNQTSMYLCASSSQGVNSNQPQHFGDGTRLSIL.

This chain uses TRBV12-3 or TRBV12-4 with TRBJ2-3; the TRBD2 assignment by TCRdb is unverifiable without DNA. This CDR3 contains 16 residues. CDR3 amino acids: CASSFLQRGGTDTQYF.

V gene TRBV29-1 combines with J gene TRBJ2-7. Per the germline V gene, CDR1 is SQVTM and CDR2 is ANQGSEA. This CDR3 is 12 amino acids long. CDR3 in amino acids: CSVEGESYEQYF.

This CDR3 reads CASNSNEHVRLFANYGYTF. The rearrangement links TRBV28 to TRBJ1-2. CDR1 and CDR2 from the germline V gene are MDHEN and SYDVKM. The CDR3 is 19 amino acids.

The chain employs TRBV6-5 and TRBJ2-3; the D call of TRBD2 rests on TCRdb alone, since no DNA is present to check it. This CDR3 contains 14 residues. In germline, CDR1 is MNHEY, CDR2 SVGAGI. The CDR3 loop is CASSYEGPGDTQYF.

CDR3 amino acids: CASSVDLTGNEQFF. The gene calls are TRBV9 and TRBJ2-1; TCRdb reports TRBD1, a call that lacks DNA to check it against. The germline V gene encodes CDR1 SGDLS and CDR2 YYNGEE. This CDR3 spans 14 amino acids.

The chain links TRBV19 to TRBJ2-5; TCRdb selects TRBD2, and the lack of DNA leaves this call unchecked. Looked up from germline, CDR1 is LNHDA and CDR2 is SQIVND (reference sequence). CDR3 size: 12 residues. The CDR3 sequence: CATSRGGEAQYF.

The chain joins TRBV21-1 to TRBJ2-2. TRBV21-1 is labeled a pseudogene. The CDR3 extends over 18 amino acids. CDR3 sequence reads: CASSKAVGNAVGTGELFF.

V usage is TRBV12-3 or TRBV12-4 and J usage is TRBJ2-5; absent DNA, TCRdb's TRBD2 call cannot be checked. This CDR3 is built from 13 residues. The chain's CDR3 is CASSSPLEETQYF.

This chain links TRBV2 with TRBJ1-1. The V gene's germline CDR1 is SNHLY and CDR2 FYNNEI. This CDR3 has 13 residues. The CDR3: CASSERGETEAFF.

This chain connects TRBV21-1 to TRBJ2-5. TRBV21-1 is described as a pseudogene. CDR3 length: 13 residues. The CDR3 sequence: CASGGVFRETQYF.

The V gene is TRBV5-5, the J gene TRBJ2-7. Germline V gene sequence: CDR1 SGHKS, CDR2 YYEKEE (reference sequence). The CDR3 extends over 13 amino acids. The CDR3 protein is CASSFSDTYEQYF.

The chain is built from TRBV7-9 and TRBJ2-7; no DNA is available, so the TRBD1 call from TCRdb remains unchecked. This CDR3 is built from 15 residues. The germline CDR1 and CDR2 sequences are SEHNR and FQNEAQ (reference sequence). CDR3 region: CASSDKLGQLLEQYF.

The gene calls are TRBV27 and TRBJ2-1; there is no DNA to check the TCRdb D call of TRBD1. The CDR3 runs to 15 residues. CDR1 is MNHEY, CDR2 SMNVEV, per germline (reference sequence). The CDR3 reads CASSLGTVPRNEQFF.

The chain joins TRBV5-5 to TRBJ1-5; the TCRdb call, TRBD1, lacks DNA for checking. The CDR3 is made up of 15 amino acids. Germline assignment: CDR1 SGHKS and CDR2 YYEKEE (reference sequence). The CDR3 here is CASSLILGAHQPQHF.

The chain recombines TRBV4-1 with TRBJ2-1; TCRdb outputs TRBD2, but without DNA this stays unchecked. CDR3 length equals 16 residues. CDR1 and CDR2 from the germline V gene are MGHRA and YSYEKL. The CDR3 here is CASSQGREGGKNEQFF.

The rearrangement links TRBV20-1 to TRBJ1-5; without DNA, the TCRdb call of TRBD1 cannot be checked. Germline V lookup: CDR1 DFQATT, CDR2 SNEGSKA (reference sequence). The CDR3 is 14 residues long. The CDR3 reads CSAGPGHINQPQHF.